The present T cell receptor (beta chain) was sequenced within a study of T-cell reconstitution after alpha-beta-depleted transplantation in children (dated by TCRdb to 2016 to 2017). About the study as a whole: Using TCR repertoire profiling, the study followed T-cell immune reconstitution in a quantitative way in children after TCRalphabeta/CD19-depleted allogeneic hematopoietic cell transplantation.

Based on the germline V gene (reference sequence), the CDR1 and CDR2 sequences are DFQATT and SNEGSKA. V loses 1 base, J loses 2 bases, and the germline ends lie 18 bases apart. Including the terminal cysteine and phenylalanine, the CDR3 comprises 16 residues. This entry keeps only the CDR3 DNA: 48 bases, framed from base 1. Library preparation employed PCR. Sequenced on an Illumina HiSeq 2500. Molecular barcoding was employed in the preparation of TCR libraries, with unique molecular identifiers being used to normalize TCRbeta repertoire quantification. Using fastp at Q25 and MiXCR, TCRdb reprocessed the public reads and kept productive beta chains. Rows matching on CDR3 protein sequence are summarized as one entry with the most common DNA and genes. The sample table shows some 590,000 distinct CDR3 sequences, and about 10% are seen once. The ten largest clones add up to about 4% of the sample. The sample holds a few counts of this clonotype. Its target antigen remains unknown. The record has no base qualities; no much larger clone is one base away.

The source of this sequence is a human donor who donated a stem cell graft to a child with acute myeloid leukemia. Rearrangement joined TRBV20-1 to TRBJ2-7; the D gene remains uncertain. Sequenced here: PBMCs from the stem cell graft donor, sampled from the stem cell graft. The CDR3 sequence is CSARGGGRAPTYEQYF. The nucleotides are TGCAGTGCTAGAGGAGGTGGGCGAGCGCCAACCTACGAGCAGTACTTC.